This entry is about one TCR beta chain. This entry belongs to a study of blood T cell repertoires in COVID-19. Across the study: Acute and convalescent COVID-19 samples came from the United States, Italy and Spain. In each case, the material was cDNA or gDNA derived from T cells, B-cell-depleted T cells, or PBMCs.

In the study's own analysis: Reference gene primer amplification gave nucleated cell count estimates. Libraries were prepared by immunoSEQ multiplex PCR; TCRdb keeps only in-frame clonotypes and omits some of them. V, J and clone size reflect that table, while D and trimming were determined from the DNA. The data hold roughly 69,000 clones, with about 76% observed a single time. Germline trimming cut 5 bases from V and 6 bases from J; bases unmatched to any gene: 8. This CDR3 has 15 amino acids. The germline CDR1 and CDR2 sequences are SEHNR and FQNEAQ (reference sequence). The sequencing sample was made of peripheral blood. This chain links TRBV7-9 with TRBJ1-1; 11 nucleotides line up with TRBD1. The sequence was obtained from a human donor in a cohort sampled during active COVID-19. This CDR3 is CASSLGQGARPEAFF. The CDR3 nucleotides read TGTGCCAGCAGCCTAGGACAGGGGGCGCGCCCTGAAGCTTTCTTT.